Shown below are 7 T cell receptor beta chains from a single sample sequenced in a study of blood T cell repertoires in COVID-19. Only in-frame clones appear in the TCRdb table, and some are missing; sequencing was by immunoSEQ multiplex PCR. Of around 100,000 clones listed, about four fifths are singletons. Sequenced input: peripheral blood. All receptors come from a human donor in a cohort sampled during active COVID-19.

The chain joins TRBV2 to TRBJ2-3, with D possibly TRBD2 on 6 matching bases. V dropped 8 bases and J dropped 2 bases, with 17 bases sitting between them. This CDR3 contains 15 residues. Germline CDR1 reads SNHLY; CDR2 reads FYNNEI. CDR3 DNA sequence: TGTGCCAGCGGACAACTAGCCTCATCCACAGATACGCAGTATTTT. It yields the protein CASGQLASSTDTQYF.

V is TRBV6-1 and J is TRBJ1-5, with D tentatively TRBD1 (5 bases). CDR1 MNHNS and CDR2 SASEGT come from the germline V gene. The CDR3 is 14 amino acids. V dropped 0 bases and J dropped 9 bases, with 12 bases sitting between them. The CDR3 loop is CASSEADTDRPQHF. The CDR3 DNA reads TGTGCCAGCAGTGAAGCGGACACGGATCGGCCCCAGCATTTT.

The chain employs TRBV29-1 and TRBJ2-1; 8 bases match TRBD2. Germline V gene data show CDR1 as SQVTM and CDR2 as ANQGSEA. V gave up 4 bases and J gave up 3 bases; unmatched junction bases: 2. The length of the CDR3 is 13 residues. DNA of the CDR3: TGCAGCGTTGGGACTAGCCTCTACAATGAGCAGTTCTTC. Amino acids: CSVGTSLYNEQFF.

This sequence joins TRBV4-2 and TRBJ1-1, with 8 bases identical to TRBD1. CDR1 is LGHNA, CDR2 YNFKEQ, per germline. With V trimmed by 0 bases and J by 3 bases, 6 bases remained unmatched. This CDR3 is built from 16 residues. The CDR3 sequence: CASSQDRAGGYTEAFF. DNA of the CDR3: TGTGCCAGCAGCCAAGATAGGGCAGGGGGCTACACTGAAGCTTTCTTT.

CDR3 in DNA: TGTGCCAGCAGAAGCACAGCCGATAATTCACCCCTCCACTTT. Its translation: CASRSTADNSPLHF. The chain carries TRBV2 and TRBJ1-6; no definite D call. Germline assignment: CDR1 SNHLY and CDR2 FYNNEI. The CDR3 loop spans 14 amino acids. Trimming stripped 6 bases from V and 5 bases from J, with 11 bases between. Complete variable domain (other parts from reference TRBV2 and TRBJ1-6): EPEVTQTPSHQVTQMGQEVILRCVPISNHLYFYWYRQILGQKVEFLVSFYNNEISEKSEIFDDQFSVERPDGSNFTLKIRSTKLEDSAMYFCASRSTADNSPLHFGNGTRLTVT.

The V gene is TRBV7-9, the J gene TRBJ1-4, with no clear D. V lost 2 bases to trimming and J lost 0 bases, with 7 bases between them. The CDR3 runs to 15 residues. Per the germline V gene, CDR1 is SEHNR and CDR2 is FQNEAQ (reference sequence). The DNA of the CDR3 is TGTGCCAGCAGCTTACTGAGCGCAACTAATGAAAAACTGTTTTTT. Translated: CASSLLSATNEKLFF.

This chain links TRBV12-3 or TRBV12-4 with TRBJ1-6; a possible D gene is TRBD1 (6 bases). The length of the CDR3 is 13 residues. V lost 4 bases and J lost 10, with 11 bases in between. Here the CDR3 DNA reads TGTGCCAGCAGTTATGTTAGGGGGTCACCCCTCCACTTT. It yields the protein CASSYVRGSPLHF.